The 18 T cell receptor beta chains listed next were all sequenced from one sample in a study of OX40 agonist ivuxolimab in advanced cancers. Using immunoSEQ multiplex PCR, the repertoire was profiled, and TCRdb retains in-frame clones only, with some absent. Of about 64,000 clones listed, 75% to 95% were seen once; the top ten hold less than 0.55%. The source material was CD4+ or CD8+ T cells sorted from blood, sampled in a trial of the OX40 agonist ivuxolimab. These receptors were collected from an adult with an advanced solid tumor such as melanoma, head and neck, liver or kidney cancer.

V and J are TRBV10-3 and TRBJ2-2, with 12 bases that match TRBD2. There are 16 residues in the CDR3. Germline CDR1 is ENHRY and CDR2 is SYGVKD. Losses at the gene ends were 6 bases for V and 4 bases for J; bases not matched to a gene: 6. Here the CDR3 DNA reads TGTGCCATCAGCGGGTCTAGCGGGAGGGCCACCGGGGAGCTGTTTTTT. It yields the protein CAISGSSGRATGELFF.

The CDR3 loop reads CAWIRPGTGSYEQYF. The DNA of the CDR3 is TGTGCCTGGATTCGTCCCGGGACAGGGTCCTACGAGCAGTACTTC. This rearrangement joins TRBV30 to TRBJ2-7; 9 bases align to TRBD1. After removal of 4 bases from V and 1 base from J, the junction contained 8 bases not matched to a gene. CDR1 and CDR2 (germline): GTSNPN, SVGIG (reference sequence). The CDR3 sequence is 15 residues long.

This rearrangement joins TRBV4-2 to TRBJ2-7, with 12 bases identical to TRBD2. CDR3 length equals 16 residues. Germline-derived CDR1 and CDR2 are LGHNA and YNFKEQ. The ends lost 3 bases at V and 3 bases at J; junction bases unmatched: 6. The CDR3 sequence is CASSHSTSGSIYEQYF. CDR3 DNA: TGTGCCAGCAGCCATTCGACTAGCGGGAGTATCTACGAGCAGTACTTC.

V usage is TRBV19 and J usage is TRBJ2-1; possible D gene TRBD2, 6 bases. Germline CDR1 LNHDA, CDR2 SQIVND (reference sequence). This CDR3 region has 14 residues. The V end lost 7 bases, the J end lost 0 bases, and 10 bases lay between the germline ends. In DNA, the CDR3 is TGTGCCAGTACTAGCGCTAGCTCCTACAATGAGCAGTTCTTC. Translated, it gives CASTSASSYNEQFF.

The rearrangement uses TRBV30 and TRBJ1-5; TRBD1 might be the D (5 bases). The CDR3 is 16 amino acids. The V gene lost 2 bases and the J gene lost 0 bases, with 14 bases spanning the gap. CDR1 GTSNPN and CDR2 SVGIG come from the germline V gene (reference sequence). DNA for the CDR3: TGTGCCTGGAGTAATGGGGGGTTATATAGCAATCAGCCCCAGCATTTT. Translating gives CAWSNGGLYSNQPQHF.

V and J are TRBV27 and TRBJ2-2, with 10 bases identical to TRBD1. Losses at the gene ends were 5 bases for V and 5 bases for J; bases not matched to a gene: 11. Looked up from germline, CDR1 is MNHEY and CDR2 is SMNVEV (reference sequence). This CDR3 has 17 amino acids. The CDR3 DNA reads TGTGCCAGCAGTCCCGGGCCGGGACAGGGGAAAACCGGGGAGCTGTTTTTT. Protein: CASSPGPGQGKTGELFF.

This clone was counted only a few times. The V and J genes are TRBV30 and TRBJ1-2; no reliable D call. This CDR3 contains 14 residues. Looked up from germline, CDR1 is GTSNPN and CDR2 is SVGIG (reference sequence). V shed 1 base and J shed 4 bases, with 13 bases lying between them. Here the CDR3 reads CAWSGREGLYGYTF. CDR3 coding DNA: TGTGCCTGGAGTGGTCGGGAAGGTCTCTATGGCTACACCTTC.

V gene TRBV5-1 combines with J gene TRBJ2-3; TRBD2 aligns across 8 bases. The CDR3 is 15 amino acids. Germline-derived CDR1 and CDR2 are SGHRS and YFSETQ. V trimming: 2 bases; J trimming: 4 bases; junction bases outside the gene matches: 6. CDR3 sequence: CASSFQAGEADTQYF. As DNA, the CDR3 is TGCGCCAGCAGCTTCCAAGCGGGAGAGGCAGATACGCAGTATTTT. Full variable domain (outside the CDR3, taken from reference TRBV5-1 and TRBJ2-3): KAGVTQTPRYLIKTRGQQVTLSCSPISGHRSVSWYQQTPGQGLQFLFEYFSETQRNKGNFPGRFSGRQFSNSRSEMNVSTLELGDSALYLCASSFQAGEADTQYFGPGTRLTVL.

The CDR3 loop is CATGGPSAPDTQYF. The CDR3 bases are TGTGCCACCGGCGGCCCCAGTGCCCCCGATACGCAGTATTTT. The genes are TRBV7-2 and TRBJ2-3; D gene unclear. Per the germline V gene, CDR1 is SGHTA and CDR2 is FQGNSA. The CDR3 spans 14 residues. V was clipped by 10 bases and J by 6 bases, with 20 bases between them.

The gene calls are TRBV5-6 and TRBJ2-4, with 9 bases matching TRBD1. Per germline, CDR1 SGHDT and CDR2 YYEEEE. Trimming removed 4 bases from V and 7 bases from J; junction bases left unmatched: 12. The CDR3 spans 16 residues. The CDR3 reads CASSPTWDRVQNIQYF. Written as DNA, the CDR3 is TGTGCCAGCAGCCCTACATGGGACAGGGTGCAGAACATTCAGTACTTC.

The V gene is TRBV5-6, the J gene TRBJ1-5; TRBD1 aligns across 10 bases. Germline assignment: CDR1 SGHDT and CDR2 YYEEEE. V shed 4 bases and J 9 bases; nucleotides not matched to a gene: 13. The length of the CDR3 is 16 residues. CDR3 DNA: TGTGCCAGCAGCCTCTCCCCGGGACAGGGGATGACGCCCCAGCATTTT. Translating gives CASSLSPGQGMTPQHF. Full variable domain (rest looked up from reference TRBV5-6 and TRBJ1-5): DAGVTQSPTHLIKTRGQQVTLRCSPKSGHDTVSWYQQALGQGPQFIFQYYEEEERQRGNFPDRFSGHQFPNYSSELNVNALLLGDSALYLCASSLSPGQGMTPQHFGDGTRLSIL.

This chain links TRBV5-5 with TRBJ2-5; 7 positions match TRBD1. The better agreement between TRBJ2-7 and the DNA end casts doubt on the J call. The CDR3 consists of 14 residues. Germline CDR1 is SGHKS and CDR2 is YYEKEE (reference sequence). In nucleotides, the CDR3 is TGTGCCAGCAGCTTACAGGGGTTGGGCTACGAGCAGTACTTC. It encodes CASSLQGLGYEQYF.

The CDR3 region has the DNA TGTGCCAGCAGCTTTCGGGAGTGGGACAATGAGCAGTTCTTC. It encodes CASSFREWDNEQFF. The chain carries TRBV7-9 and TRBJ2-1; D perhaps matches TRBD2 (6 bases). V was pared by 3 bases and J by 5 bases, with 11 bases between. The CDR3 is 14 amino acids. CDR1 is SEHNR and CDR2 is FQNEAQ in the germline V gene (reference sequence).

The CDR3 loop is CASSLDSGHNEQFF. CDR3 nucleotides: TGCGCCAGCAGCTTGGATAGCGGACACAATGAGCAGTTCTTC. This chain connects TRBV5-1 to TRBJ2-1; possible D gene TRBD2, 6 bases. CDR3 length equals 14 residues. In germline, CDR1 is SGHRS, CDR2 YFSETQ. V was pared by 0 bases and J by 5 bases, with 9 bases between.

The chain combines TRBV11-2 with TRBJ1-2; possible D gene TRBD1, 6 bases. V was pared by 5 bases and J by 0 bases, with 16 bases between. The germline CDR1 and CDR2 sequences are SGHAT and FQNNGV. This CDR3 has 16 residues. CDR3 sequence reads: CASSASGTIANYGYTF. The CDR3 bases are TGTGCCAGCAGCGCCTCCGGGACAATCGCTAACTATGGCTACACCTTC.

The V gene is TRBV19, the J gene TRBJ1-2; no clear D. V lost 2 bases, J lost 2 bases, and 9 bases lay in between. Germline V CDR1 and CDR2: LNHDA, SQIVND (reference sequence). This CDR3 is 14 amino acids long. CDR3 protein: CASSILATNYGYTF. The DNA of the CDR3 is TGTGCCAGTAGTATACTCGCCACGAACTATGGCTACACCTTC. The full variable domain, with the rest looked up from reference TRBV19 and TRBJ1-2, is DGGITQSPKYLFRKEGQNVTLSCEQNLNHDAMYWYRQDPGQGLRLIYYSQIVNDFQKGDIAEGYSVSREKKESFPLTVTSAQKNPTAFYLCASSILATNYGYTFGSGTRLTVV.

V gene TRBV5-1 combines with J gene TRBJ2-1, with 7 bases lining up with TRBD2. Unmatched junction bases numbered 3, after V lost 2 bases and J lost 4 bases. CDR3 length: 14 amino acids. Germline CDR1 is SGHRS and CDR2 is YFSETQ. Here the CDR3 reads CASSFLAEYNEQFF. As DNA, the CDR3 is TGCGCCAGCAGCTTCCTAGCGGAGTACAATGAGCAGTTCTTC.

The chain employs TRBV5-1 and TRBJ1-1, with 8 bases aligning to TRBD1. Germline values: CDR1 SGHRS, CDR2 YFSETQ. The CDR3 is made up of 17 amino acids. V was clipped by 4 bases and J by 4 bases; unmatched bases: 15. Here the CDR3 DNA reads TGCGCCAGCAGCCAAGGGGCAGGGGGCTTTGGAGGCACTGAAGCTTTCTTT. Protein product: CASSQGAGGFGGTEAFF.